The rows below give T cell receptor beta chains drawn from one sample of a study of monozygotic twins with inflammatory bowel disease. TCRdb re-called the 5' RACE reads and gives one entry per CDR3 protein, without DNA. The sample totals more than 300,000 distinct CDR3 sequences; its top ten clones hold 5% to 6%. Sequenced: blood. The receptors were gathered from a human donor with ulcerative colitis or Crohn's disease, or a healthy co-twin of an affected twin (not recorded which). Each CDR3 is given with its conserved first and last residue.

j_gene: TRBJ1-6
v_gene: TRBV5-1
CDR3aa: CASSLDRAGAPLHF

j_gene: TRBJ2-5
v_gene: TRBV4-2
CDR3aa: CASSQQEPPETQYF

j_gene: TRBJ2-5
v_gene: TRBV7-2
CDR3aa: CASSLRDRGQETQYF

j_gene: TRBJ2-7
v_gene: TRBV20-1
CDR3aa: CSARPRSSGSLYEQYF

j_gene: TRBJ1-2
v_gene: TRBV6-5
CDR3aa: CASSYDLGYGYTF

j_gene: TRBJ2-2
v_gene: TRBV7-9
CDR3aa: CASSSAGQRYTGELFF

j_gene: TRBJ2-7
v_gene: TRBV5-1
CDR3aa: CASSPGTSMGYEQYF

j_gene: TRBJ2-1
v_gene: TRBV7-2
CDR3aa: CASSSRSPQFF

j_gene: TRBJ2-5
v_gene: TRBV6-2/TRBV6-3
CDR3aa: CASGEIRETQYF

j_gene: TRBJ2-7
v_gene: TRBV29-1
CDR3aa: CSVEINGYEQYF

j_gene: TRBJ2-1
v_gene: TRBV11-2
CDR3aa: CASSWGLAGVGSNEQFF

j_gene: TRBJ2-1
v_gene: TRBV24-1
CDR3aa: CATSEKGQGFYNEQFF

j_gene: TRBJ1-5
v_gene: TRBV20-1
CDR3aa: CSASRDRVHNQPQHF

j_gene: TRBJ2-5
v_gene: TRBV7-2
CDR3aa: CASSLGELGETQYF

j_gene: TRBJ2-2
v_gene: TRBV12-3/TRBV12-4
CDR3aa: CASRREGTVSTGELFF

j_gene: TRBJ1-5
v_gene: TRBV28
CDR3aa: CASSPTGTSNQPQHF

j_gene: TRBJ1-6
v_gene: TRBV7-9
CDR3aa: CASSAMRGGSNSPLHF